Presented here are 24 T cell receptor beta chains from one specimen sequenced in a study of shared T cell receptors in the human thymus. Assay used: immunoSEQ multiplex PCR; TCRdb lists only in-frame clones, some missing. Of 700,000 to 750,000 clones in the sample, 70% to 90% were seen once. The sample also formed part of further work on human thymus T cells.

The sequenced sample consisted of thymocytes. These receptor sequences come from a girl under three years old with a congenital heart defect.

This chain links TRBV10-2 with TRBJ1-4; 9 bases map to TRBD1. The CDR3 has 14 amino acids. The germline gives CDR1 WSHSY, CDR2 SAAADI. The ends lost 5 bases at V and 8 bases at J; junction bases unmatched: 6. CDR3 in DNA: TGCGCCAGCAGTTCCACAGGGGGCAGAGAAAAACTGTTTTTT. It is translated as CASSSTGGREKLFF.

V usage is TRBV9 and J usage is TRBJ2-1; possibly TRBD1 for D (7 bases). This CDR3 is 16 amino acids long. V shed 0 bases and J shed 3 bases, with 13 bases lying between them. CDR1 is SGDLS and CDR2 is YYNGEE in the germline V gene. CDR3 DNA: TGTGCCAGCAGCGTAGAGGACCAGGGGGGCTACAATGAGCAGTTCTTC. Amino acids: CASSVEDQGGYNEQFF.

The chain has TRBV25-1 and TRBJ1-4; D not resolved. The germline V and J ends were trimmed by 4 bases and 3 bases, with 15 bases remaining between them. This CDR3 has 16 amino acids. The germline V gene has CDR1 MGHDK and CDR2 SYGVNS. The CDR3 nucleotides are TGTGCCAGCAGTGGAATTCTAGGGAGACCTAATGAAAAACTGTTTTTT. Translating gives CASSGILGRPNEKLFF.

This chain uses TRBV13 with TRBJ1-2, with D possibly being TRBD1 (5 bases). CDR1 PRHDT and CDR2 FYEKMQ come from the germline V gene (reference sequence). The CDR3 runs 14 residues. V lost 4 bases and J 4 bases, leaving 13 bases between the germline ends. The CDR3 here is CASSSPRGIYGYTF. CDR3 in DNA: TGTGCCAGCAGCTCGCCCCGGGGGATCTATGGCTACACCTTC. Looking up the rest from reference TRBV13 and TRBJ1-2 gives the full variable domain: AAGVIQSPRHLIKEKRETATLKCYPIPRHDTVYWYQQGPGQDPQFLISFYEKMQSDKGSIPDRFSAQQFSDYHSELNMSSLELGDSALYFCASSSPRGIYGYTFGSGTRLTVV.

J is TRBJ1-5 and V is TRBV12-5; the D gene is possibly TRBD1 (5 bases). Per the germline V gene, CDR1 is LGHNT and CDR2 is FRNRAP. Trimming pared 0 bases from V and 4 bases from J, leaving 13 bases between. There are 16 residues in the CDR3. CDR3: CASGLVQVGRNQPQHF. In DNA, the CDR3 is TGTGCTAGTGGTTTGGTACAGGTTGGACGGAATCAGCCCCAGCATTTT.

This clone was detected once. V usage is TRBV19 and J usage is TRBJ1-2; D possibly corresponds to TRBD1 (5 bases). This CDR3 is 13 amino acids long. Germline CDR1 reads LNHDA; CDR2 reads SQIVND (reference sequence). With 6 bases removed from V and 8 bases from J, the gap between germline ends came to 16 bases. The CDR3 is CASSPAGRQGYTF. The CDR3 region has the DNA TGTGCCAGTAGCCCGGCAGGGCGTCAAGGCTACACCTTC.

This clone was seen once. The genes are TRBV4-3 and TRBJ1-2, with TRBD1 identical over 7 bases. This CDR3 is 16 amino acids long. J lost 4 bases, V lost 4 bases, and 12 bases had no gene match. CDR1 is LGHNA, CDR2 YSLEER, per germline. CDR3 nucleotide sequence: TGCGCCAGCAGCCTAGACCGGGACAGCAAACCCTATGGCTACACCTTC. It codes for CASSLDRDSKPYGYTF.

The CDR3 DNA follows: TGTGCCAGCAGCAGGCCGGACACTCGGTGGGAAAAACTGTTTTTT. It is translated as CASSRPDTRWEKLFF. The chain joins TRBV28 to TRBJ1-4; D might be TRBD1 (5 bases). The CDR3 length is 15 residues. The germline V gene encodes CDR1 MDHEN and CDR2 SYDVKM. V was pared by 6 bases and J by 8 bases, with 19 bases between.

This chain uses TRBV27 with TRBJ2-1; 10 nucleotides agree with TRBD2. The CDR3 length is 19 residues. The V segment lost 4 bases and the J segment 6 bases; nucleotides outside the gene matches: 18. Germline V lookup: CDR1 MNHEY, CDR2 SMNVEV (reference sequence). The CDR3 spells CASSSHGVSGGPGGNEQFF. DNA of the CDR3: TGTGCCAGCAGTTCCCACGGGGTTAGCGGGGGGCCCGGGGGCAATGAGCAGTTCTTC.

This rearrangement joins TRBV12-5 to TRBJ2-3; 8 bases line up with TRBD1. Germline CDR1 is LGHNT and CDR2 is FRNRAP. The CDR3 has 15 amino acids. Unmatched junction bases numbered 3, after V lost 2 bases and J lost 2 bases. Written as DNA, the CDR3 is TGTGCTAGTGGTTTGAACAGGGGGATCACAGATACGCAGTATTTT. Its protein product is CASGLNRGITDTQYF.

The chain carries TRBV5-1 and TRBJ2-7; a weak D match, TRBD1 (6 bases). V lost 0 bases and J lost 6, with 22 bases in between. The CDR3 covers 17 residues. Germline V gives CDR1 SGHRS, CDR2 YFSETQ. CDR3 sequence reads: CASSLGAGAHLRAEQYF. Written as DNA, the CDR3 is TGCGCCAGCAGCTTGGGGGCAGGGGCGCACCTCCGGGCCGAGCAGTACTTC.

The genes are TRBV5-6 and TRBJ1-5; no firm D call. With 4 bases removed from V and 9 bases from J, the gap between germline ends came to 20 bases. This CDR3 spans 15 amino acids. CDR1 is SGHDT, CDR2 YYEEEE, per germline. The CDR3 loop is CASSLGPNHGRPQHF. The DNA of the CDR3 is TGTGCCAGCAGCCTAGGACCGAATCACGGGAGGCCCCAGCATTTT.

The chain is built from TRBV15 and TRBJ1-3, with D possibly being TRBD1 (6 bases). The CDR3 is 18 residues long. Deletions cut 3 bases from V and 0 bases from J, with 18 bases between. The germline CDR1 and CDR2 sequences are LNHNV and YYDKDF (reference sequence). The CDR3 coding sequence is TGTGCCACCAGCAGGGGACCAGGGGTCTCCAGCTCTGGAAACACCATATATTTT. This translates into CATSRGPGVSSSGNTIYF. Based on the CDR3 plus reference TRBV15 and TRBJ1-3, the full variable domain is DAMVIQNPRYQVTQFGKPVTLSCSQTLNHNVMYWYQQKSSQAPKLLFHYYDKDFNNEADTPDNFQSRRPNTSFCFLDIRSPGLGDTAMYLCATSRGPGVSSSGNTIYFGEGSWLTVV.

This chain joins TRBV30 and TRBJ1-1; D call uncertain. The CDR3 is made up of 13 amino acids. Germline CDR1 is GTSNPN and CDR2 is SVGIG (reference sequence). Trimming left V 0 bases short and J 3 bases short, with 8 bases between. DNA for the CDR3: TGTGCCTGGAGTGTACGCCGGGACACTGAAGCTTTCTTT. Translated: CAWSVRRDTEAFF.

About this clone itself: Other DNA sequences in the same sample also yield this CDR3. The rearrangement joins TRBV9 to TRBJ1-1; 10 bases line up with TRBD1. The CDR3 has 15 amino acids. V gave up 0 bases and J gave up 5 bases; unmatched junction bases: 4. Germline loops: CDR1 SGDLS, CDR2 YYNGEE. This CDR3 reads CASSVGDRGGTEAFF. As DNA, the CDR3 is TGTGCCAGCAGCGTAGGGGACAGGGGAGGTACTGAAGCTTTCTTT.

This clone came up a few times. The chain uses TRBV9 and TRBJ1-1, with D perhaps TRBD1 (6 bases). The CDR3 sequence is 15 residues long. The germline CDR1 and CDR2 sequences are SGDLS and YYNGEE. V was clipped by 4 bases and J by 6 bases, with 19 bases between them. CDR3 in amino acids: CASSPPGHKSPEAFF. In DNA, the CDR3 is TGTGCCAGCAGCCCTCCGGGACATAAAAGCCCTGAAGCTTTCTTT.

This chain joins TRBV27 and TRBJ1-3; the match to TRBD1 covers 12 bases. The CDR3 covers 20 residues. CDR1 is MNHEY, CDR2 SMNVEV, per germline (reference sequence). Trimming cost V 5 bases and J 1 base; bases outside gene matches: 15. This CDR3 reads CASSLRGRDRGRGSGNTIYF. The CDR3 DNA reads TGTGCCAGCAGTCTCAGGGGCCGGGACAGGGGGCGAGGGTCTGGAAACACCATATATTTT.

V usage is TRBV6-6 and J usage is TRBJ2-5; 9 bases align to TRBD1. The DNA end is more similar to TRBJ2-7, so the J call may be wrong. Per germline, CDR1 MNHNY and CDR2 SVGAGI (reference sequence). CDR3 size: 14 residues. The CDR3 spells CASSYPGQGYEQYF. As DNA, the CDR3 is TGTGCCAGCAGTTATCCGGGACAGGGCTACGAGCAGTACTTC.

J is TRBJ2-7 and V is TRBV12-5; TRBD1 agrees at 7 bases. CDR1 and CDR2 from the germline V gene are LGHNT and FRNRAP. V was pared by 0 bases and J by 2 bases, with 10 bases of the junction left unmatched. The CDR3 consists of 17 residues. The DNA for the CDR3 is TGTGCTAGTGGTTTGGTACTTATAAGGGACAGTCCCTACGAGCAGTACTTC. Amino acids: CASGLVLIRDSPYEQYF.

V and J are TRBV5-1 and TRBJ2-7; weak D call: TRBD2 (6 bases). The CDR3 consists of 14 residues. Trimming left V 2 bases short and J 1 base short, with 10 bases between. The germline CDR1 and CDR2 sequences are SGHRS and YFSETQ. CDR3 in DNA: TGCGCCAGCAGCTTTAGCGGTTCTTCCTACGAGCAGTACTTC. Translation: CASSFSGSSYEQYF.

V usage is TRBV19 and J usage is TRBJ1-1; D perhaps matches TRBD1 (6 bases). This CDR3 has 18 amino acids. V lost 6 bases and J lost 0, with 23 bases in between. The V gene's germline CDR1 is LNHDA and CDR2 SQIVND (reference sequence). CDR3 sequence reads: CASSHTAGTIPLNTEAFF. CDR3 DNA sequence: TGTGCCAGTAGCCATACAGCCGGGACAATTCCCCTGAACACTGAAGCTTTCTTT.

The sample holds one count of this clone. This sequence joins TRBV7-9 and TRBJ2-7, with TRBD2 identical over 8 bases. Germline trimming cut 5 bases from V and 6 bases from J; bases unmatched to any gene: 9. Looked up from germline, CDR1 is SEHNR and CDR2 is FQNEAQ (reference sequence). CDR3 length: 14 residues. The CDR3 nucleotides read TGTGCCAGCAGCCCCCAAGCGGGAGTGTGCGAGCAGTACTTC. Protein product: CASSPQAGVCEQYF.

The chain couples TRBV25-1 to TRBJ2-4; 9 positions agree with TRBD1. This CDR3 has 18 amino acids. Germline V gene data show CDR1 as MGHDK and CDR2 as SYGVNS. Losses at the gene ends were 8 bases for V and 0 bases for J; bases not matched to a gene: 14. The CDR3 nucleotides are TGTGCCAGCCCCATCTATACAGGGGGCCAAATAGCCAAAAACATTCAGTACTTC. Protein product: CASPIYTGGQIAKNIQYF.

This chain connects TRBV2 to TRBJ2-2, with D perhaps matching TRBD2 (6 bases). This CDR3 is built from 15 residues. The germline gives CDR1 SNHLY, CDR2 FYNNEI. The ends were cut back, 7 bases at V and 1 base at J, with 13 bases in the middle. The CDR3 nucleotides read TGTGCCAGCAATATTTGGGGACTGAACACCGGGGAGCTGTTTTTT. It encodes CASNIWGLNTGELFF.